This passage covers 28 T cell receptor beta chains from one sample sequenced in a study of T cells after yellow fever vaccination. TCRdb re-derived calls from the 5' RACE reads in MiXCR, one entry per CDR3 protein. Of hundreds of thousands of distinct CDR3 sequences listed, roughly 4% are singletons. Sequencing used PBMCs, obtained on the day of the yellow fever booster vaccination. These receptor sequences come from a man younger than 35 who received the YFV17D yellow fever vaccine.

In this sample, this clonotype turned up many times. This chain links TRBV7-2 with TRBJ2-1; TRBD2 might be the D (5 bases). CDR1 is SGHTA, CDR2 FQGNSA, per germline. The CDR3 runs to 14 residues. V dropped 2 bases and J dropped 5 bases, with 10 bases sitting between them. The CDR3: CASSLRSGNNEQFF. The CDR3 DNA reads as TGTGCCAGCAGCTTAAGAAGCGGAAACAATGAGCAGTTCTTC.

This clonotype was seen many times. The rearrangement links TRBV18 to TRBJ2-1, with D tentatively TRBD2 (6 bases). Trimming took 6 bases from V and 1 from J, leaving 16 bases between them. Per the germline V gene, CDR1 is KGHSH and CDR2 is LQKENI. The CDR3 is 16 amino acids. The CDR3 region has the DNA TGTGCCAGCTCCCAACTAGAAGGAGGGTCCTACAATGAGCAGTTCTTC. This sequence encodes CASSQLEGGSYNEQFF.

This chain joins TRBV14 and TRBJ1-1; 9 bases align to TRBD1. Per germline, CDR1 SGHDN and CDR2 FVKESK. The ends lost 4 bases at V and 2 bases at J; junction bases unmatched: 5. This CDR3 has 15 residues. The chain's CDR3 is CASSLTGGLNTEAFF. CDR3 in DNA: TGTGCCAGCAGCCTTACAGGGGGCCTTAACACTGAAGCTTTCTTT.

This chain uses TRBV4-3 with TRBJ1-6; 9 bases map to TRBD1. Germline V lookup: CDR1 LGHNA, CDR2 YSLEER. Trimming took 1 base from V and 9 from J; bases not matched to a gene: 4. The CDR3 extends over 15 amino acids. CDR3 in DNA: TGCGCCAGCAGCCAAGGCCGGGACAGGGTTTCACCCCTCCACTTT. This translates into CASSQGRDRVSPLHF.

This clonotype came up a few times. The V and J genes are TRBV19 and TRBJ1-5; D is perhaps TRBD1 (6 bases). CDR3 length equals 15 residues. Deletions cut 5 bases from V and 0 bases from J, with 11 bases between. Germline CDR1 and CDR2: LNHDA and SQIVND (reference sequence). CDR3 sequence: CASSGGTYSNQPQHF. CDR3 DNA: TGTGCCAGTAGTGGGGGGACATATAGCAATCAGCCCCAGCATTTT.

Only a few counts were recorded for this clonotype. This chain links TRBV5-6 with TRBJ2-5; D possibly corresponds to TRBD1 (6 bases). The ends were cut back, 7 bases at V and 0 bases at J, with 10 bases in the middle. CDR3 length: 13 residues. The germline CDR1 and CDR2 sequences are SGHDT and YYEEEE. The CDR3 DNA is TGTGCCAGCTGGGGGCAGGACCAAGAGACCCAGTACTTC. The encoded protein is CASWGQDQETQYF.

This clonotype occurred a few times. The chain has TRBV11-3 and TRBJ2-4; the match to TRBD2 covers 11 bases. The CDR3 loop spans 15 amino acids. V lost 6 bases to trimming and J lost 8 bases; unmatched junction nucleotides: 9. Looked up from germline, CDR1 is SGHNT and CDR2 is YENEEA. The CDR3 DNA is TGTGCCAGCAGGACTAGCGGGGTTTCGCTCCACATTCAGTACTTC. It codes for CASRTSGVSLHIQYF.

This clonotype was seen only a few times. J is TRBJ2-7 and V is TRBV7-9; D may match TRBD1 or TRBD2 (5 bases each). From germline, CDR1 is SEHNR and CDR2 FQNEAQ (reference sequence). The germline V and J ends were trimmed by 5 bases and 6 bases, with 11 bases remaining between them. This CDR3 spans 12 amino acids. CDR3 protein: CASSRVGREQYF. The CDR3 region has the DNA TGTGCCAGCAGCCGGGTGGGACGCGAGCAGTACTTC.

The rearrangement uses TRBV19 and TRBJ2-1; unclear D gene. Trimming took off 6 bases at V and 9 bases at J, with 15 bases between the two ends. CDR1 is LNHDA, CDR2 SQIVND, per germline (reference sequence). This CDR3 has 13 amino acids. The CDR3 is CASSLEVNGEQFF. In nucleotides, the CDR3 is TGTGCCAGTAGCCTAGAGGTGAACGGTGAGCAGTTCTTC.

This clonotype occurred a few times. V and J are TRBV5-5 and TRBJ1-6; unclear D gene. This CDR3 spans 14 amino acids. The germline V gene encodes CDR1 SGHKS and CDR2 YYEKEE (reference sequence). With 0 bases removed from V and 9 bases from J, the gap between germline ends came to 10 bases. CDR3 amino acids: CASSLVGLTSPLHF. CDR3 sequence (DNA): TGTGCCAGCAGCTTGGTAGGGCTTACTTCACCCCTCCACTTT.

This clonotype was observed many times. The V gene is TRBV28, the J gene TRBJ2-1; no firm D call. The V gene's germline CDR1 is MDHEN and CDR2 SYDVKM. The CDR3 runs 12 residues. V was shortened by 5 bases and J by 9 bases, with 11 bases between the two germline ends. CDR3 sequence reads: CASSTPGREQFF. CDR3 nucleotide sequence: TGTGCCAGCAGTACACCAGGACGTGAGCAGTTCTTC.

The rearrangement joins TRBV7-9 to TRBJ1-1; D gene uncertain. Trimming took off 4 bases at V and 1 base at J, with 7 bases between the two ends. This CDR3 region has 13 residues. Germline V gene data show CDR1 as SEHNR and CDR2 as FQNEAQ (reference sequence). The CDR3 DNA reads TGTGCCAGCAGCTCTCATGAGAACACTGAAGCTTTCTTT. This translates into CASSSHENTEAFF.

In this sample, this clonotype turned up a few times. The chain has TRBV12-3 or TRBV12-4 and TRBJ2-7; possibly TRBD1 for D (6 bases). Trimming took off 5 bases at V and 3 bases at J, with 14 bases between the two ends. This CDR3 is 14 amino acids long. The CDR3: CASSPRDNNYEQYF. Here the CDR3 DNA reads TGTGCCAGCAGTCCCCGGGACAATAACTACGAGCAGTACTTC.

This clonotype has at least ten counts. The chain carries TRBV12-3 or TRBV12-4 and TRBJ2-5; no clear D. The ends were cut back, 6 bases at V and 3 bases at J, with 11 bases in the middle. This CDR3 has 13 residues. The CDR3, as DNA: TGTGCCAGCAGCCGCACTCGAGAAGAGACCCAGTACTTC. This encodes CASSRTREETQYF.

This clonotype came up many times. The DNA for the CDR3 is TGTGCCACCAGTGATTCGGAGGGCGGGGAGCTGTTTTTT. It specifies CATSDSEGGELFF. The chain employs TRBV24-1 and TRBJ2-2; D perhaps matches TRBD2 (6 bases). This CDR3 has 13 amino acids. Germline CDR1 KGHDR, CDR2 SFDVKD. The V gene lost 2 bases and the J gene lost 7 bases, with 7 bases spanning the gap.

This clonotype was counted many times. The rearrangement uses TRBV5-6 and TRBJ1-2, with D tentatively TRBD1 (5 bases). V lost 4 bases, J lost 3 bases, and 13 bases lay in between. The germline gives CDR1 SGHDT, CDR2 YYEEEE. The CDR3 loop spans 14 amino acids. The CDR3 coding sequence is TGTGCCAGCAGCCCCGGACAAGAGGACTATGGCTACACCTTC. Encoded protein: CASSPGQEDYGYTF.

This clonotype was counted many times. This chain uses TRBV7-2 with TRBJ2-3; 8 bases fit TRBD1. Germline assignment: CDR1 SGHTA and CDR2 FQGNSA. The CDR3 is made up of 13 amino acids. V shed 5 bases and J 4 bases; nucleotides not matched to a gene: 2. The CDR3 DNA reads TGTGCCAGCAGCCAACAGGGGGCAGATACGCAGTATTTT. Protein product: CASSQQGADTQYF.

J is TRBJ2-5 and V is TRBV12-3 or TRBV12-4; a possible D gene is TRBD2 (6 bases). The CDR3 sequence is 15 residues long. The V gene lost 3 bases and the J gene lost 0 bases, with 11 bases spanning the gap. CDR3 amino acids: CASSFASANQETQYF. DNA of the CDR3: TGTGCCAGCAGTTTCGCTAGCGCGAACCAAGAGACCCAGTACTTC.

The chain is built from TRBV9 and TRBJ2-2; 13 bases are shared with TRBD2. CDR3 length: 16 amino acids. V lost 6 bases, J lost 3 bases, and 5 bases stayed unmatched. Germline V gene lookup returns CDR1 SGDLS and CDR2 YYNGEE. CDR3 amino acids: CASTGLAGDHTGELFF. The DNA of the CDR3 is TGTGCCAGCACCGGACTAGCGGGGGATCACACCGGGGAGCTGTTTTTT. Together with reference TRBV9 and TRBJ2-2, the CDR3 gives the full variable domain: DSGVTQTPKHLITATGQRVTLRCSPRSGDLSVYWYQQSLDQGLQFLIQYYNGEERAKGNILERFSAQQFPDLHSELNLSSLELGDSALYFCASTGLAGDHTGELFFGEGSRLTVL.

This clonotype was found many times. CDR3 in amino acids: CSVELLSGGAGGPGTQYF. CDR3 DNA: TGCAGCGTTGAGTTACTCAGCGGGGGGGCCGGGGGCCCGGGGACCCAGTACTTC. The chain employs TRBV29-1 and TRBJ2-5; 10 nucleotides line up with TRBD2. Trimming removed 3 bases from V and 7 bases from J; junction bases left unmatched: 20. Germline lookup yields CDR1 SQVTM and CDR2 ANQGSEA. The CDR3 consists of 18 residues. The whole variable domain, remainder taken from reference TRBV29-1 and TRBJ2-5, is SAVISQKPSRDICQRGTSLTIQCQVDSQVTMMFWYRQQPGQSLTLIATANQGSEATYESGFVIDKFPISRPNLTFSTLTVSNMSPEDSSIYLCSVELLSGGAGGPGTQYFGPGTRLLVL.

The chain links TRBV24-1 to TRBJ2-5; 7 nucleotides match TRBD1. V shed 7 bases, J shed 2 bases, and the junction held 12 bases outside the gene matches. CDR3 length equals 16 residues. The V gene's germline CDR1 is KGHDR and CDR2 SFDVKD. As DNA, the CDR3 is TGTGCCACCAGCCTAACCGGGACAGACCGTCAAGAGACCCAGTACTTC. This translates into CATSLTGTDRQETQYF.

This clonotype was seen only a few times. The CDR3 loop reads CASSLDTTYNEQFF. The CDR3 DNA reads TGCGCCAGCAGCCTAGATACAACCTACAATGAGCAGTTCTTC. This chain joins TRBV5-1 and TRBJ2-1, with D unclear. Germline CDR1 is SGHRS and CDR2 is YFSETQ. The CDR3 extends over 14 amino acids. Between the trimmed V and J ends, which lost 4 bases and 2 bases, there was a span of 10 bases.

At least ten counts were recorded for this clonotype. The V call is TRBV4-1, the J call TRBJ2-1; 10 bases line up with TRBD2. Per the germline V gene, CDR1 is MGHRA and CDR2 is YSYEKL. This CDR3 has 14 residues. V lost 3 bases and J lost 7; bases outside the gene matches: 3. In DNA form, the CDR3 reads TGCGCCAGCAGCCATCAGCGGGGGGGAAATGAGCAGTTCTTC. It encodes CASSHQRGGNEQFF.

This clonotype has a count of ten or more. The chain employs TRBV29-1 and TRBJ1-2, with D unclear. Germline V lookup: CDR1 SQVTM, CDR2 ANQGSEA. The CDR3 is made up of 11 amino acids. Trimming pared 4 bases from V and 5 bases from J, leaving 8 bases between. CDR3 sequence reads: CSVGVGYGYTF. CDR3 nucleotide sequence: TGCAGCGTTGGGGTGGGATATGGCTACACCTTC.

This clonotype was seen at least ten times. The chain combines TRBV20-1 with TRBJ1-4; tentatively, D is TRBD1 (5 bases). Trimming took off 6 bases at V and 4 bases at J, with 9 bases between the two ends. The CDR3 has 12 residues. Germline CDR1 is DFQATT and CDR2 is SNEGSKA (reference sequence). As DNA, the CDR3 is TGCAGTGCGGGGCCCTTTAATGAAAAACTGTTTTTT. Protein sequence: CSAGPFNEKLFF.

This clonotype was seen a handful of times. V usage is TRBV12-3 or TRBV12-4 and J usage is TRBJ1-5; D is possibly TRBD1 (5 bases). V gave up 3 bases and J gave up 5 bases, with 14 bases separating them. CDR3 size: 15 residues. The CDR3 coding sequence is TGTGCCAGCAGTTTGAAGACAGAGAGACATCAGCCCCAGCATTTT. The encoded protein is CASSLKTERHQPQHF.

This clonotype was seen repeatedly, ten times or more. The chain recombines TRBV18 with TRBJ2-2, with 9 bases that match TRBD1. Germline loops: CDR1 KGHSH, CDR2 LQKENI. The CDR3 totals 15 residues. V lost 6 bases to trimming and J lost 0 bases; unmatched junction nucleotides: 2. In DNA form, the CDR3 reads TGTGCCAGCTCGGACAGGGGTCCGAACACCGGGGAGCTGTTTTTT. Translation gives CASSDRGPNTGELFF.

This clonotype occurred many times. This chain connects TRBV7-9 to TRBJ1-1, with no clear D. The CDR3 extends over 13 amino acids. Trimming shortened V by 5 bases and J by 3 bases, and 10 bases separated the two germline ends. CDR1 and CDR2 (germline): SEHNR, FQNEAQ (reference sequence). CDR3 sequence (DNA): TGTGCCAGCAGCCGAATAGAGGACACTGAAGCTTTCTTT. It yields the protein CASSRIEDTEAFF.